The rows below give T cell receptor beta chains drawn from one sample of a study of T cell repertoires in cytomegalovirus infection. In TCRdb, the reads were re-called with MiXCR into one record per CDR3 protein. In the table there are about 190,000 distinct CDR3 sequences, approximately 9.6% of which are singletons. Sequenced material: PBMCs. The source of these receptors is a human donor in good health (CMV status not recorded). Some clones in this sample may be carry-over from other donors' samples. The CDR3 runs from the conserved cysteine through the conserved F or W. The D gene is left open where the match is weak. Size tells how often a clone was seen (once, few, many) or the class of an expanded clone, and some rows leave it out.

size | D | J | V | DNA | CDR3
many | NA | TRBJ1-2 | TRBV7-2 | TGTGCCAGCAGGAGATACCAGCAAGCTAACTATGGCTACACCTTC | CASRRYQQANYGYTF
few | TRBD1 | TRBJ1-1 | TRBV29-1 | TGCAGCGTTGACCGGACAGGGGGATCGACTGAAGCTTTCTTT | CSVDRTGGSTEAFF
medium-sized | TRBD1 | TRBJ2-5 | TRBV7-2 | TGTGCCAGCAGCTCAGGACAGGGATGGGCGCGGGAGACCCAGTACTTC | CASSSGQGWARETQYF
many | NA | TRBJ2-3 | TRBV7-2 | TGTGCCAGCAGCTTAGGGGTGGGGAGCACAGATACGCAGTATTTT | CASSLGVGSTDTQYF
few | NA | TRBJ2-3 | TRBV20-1 | TGCAGTGCTAGAAGCCTAGTGACAGCTTCTAGCACAGATACGCAGTATTTT | CSARSLVTASSTDTQYF
many | TRBD2 | TRBJ2-1 | TRBV5-1 | TGCGCCAGCCGGGACAGCGGGGGGATCAATGAGCAGTTCTTC | CASRDSGGINEQFF
many | NA | TRBJ1-5 | TRBV30 | TGTGCCTGGAGTGGCGGGGACAATCAGCCCCAGCATTTT | CAWSGGDNQPQHF
few | NA | TRBJ1-1 | TRBV5-5 | TGTGCCAGCAGCTCAAAAGTGCTGACAGGGAACACTGAAGCTTTCTTT | CASSSKVLTGNTEAFF
few | NA | TRBJ2-5 | TRBV25-1 | TGTGCCAGCAGTGCGAAGTCCCAAGAGACCCAGTACTTC | CASSAKSQETQYF
NA | NA | TRBJ2-7 | TRBV10-3 | TGTGCCATCAGTGAGTCGGGTGGGCAGGGACATCAGGAGCAGTACTTC | CAISESGGQGHQEQYF
many | NA | TRBJ2-7 | TRBV6-1 | TGTGCCAGCAGCCTTCGGGCCGGCGAGCAGTACTTC | CASSLRAGEQYF
many | NA | TRBJ1-2 | TRBV7-2 | TGTGCCAGCAGCTTGGCCGAGGGGCTTGGCTACACCTTC | CASSLAEGLGYTF
NA | TRBD1 | TRBJ1-2 | TRBV2 | TGTGCCAGCAGAACGGGGCAGGGGGCAGGCTATGGCTACACCTTC | CASRTGQGAGYGYTF
many | NA | TRBJ2-7 | TRBV6-5 | TGTGCCAGCAGTTACTCTGGGTCCTACGAGCAGTACTTC | CASSYSGSYEQYF
many | NA | TRBJ1-3 | TRBV7-2 | TGTGCCAGCAGCCCAGATCCTCGGGGCTGGTCTGGAAACACCATATATTTT | CASSPDPRGWSGNTIYF
few | NA | TRBJ2-2 | TRBV19 | TGTGCCAGTACCCCGCTCGCGTGGCGGGTCGACACCGGGGAGCTGTTTTTT | CASTPLAWRVDTGELFF
NA | NA | TRBJ1-6 | TRBV20-1 | TGCAGTGCTAGAGATCTCGGGCAGCCTCTCAATTCACCCCTCCACTTT | CSARDLGQPLNSPLHF
many | NA | TRBJ2-5 | TRBV7-9 | TGTGCCAGCAGCTTGATGGGGACAGAGACCCAGTACTTC | CASSLMGTETQYF
many | TRBD1 | TRBJ1-1 | TRBV7-8 | TGTGCCAGCAGCCGACAGGGCTTAGGGAACACTGAAGCTTTCTTT | CASSRQGLGNTEAFF
many | NA | TRBJ2-5 | TRBV19 | TGTGCCAGTAGTATATCGGGCAGAAAAGAGACCCAGTACTTC | CASSISGRKETQYF
many | NA | TRBJ1-2 | TRBV7-2 | TGTGCCAGCAGCTTATATGGGGGTCCCGCACCTAATGGCTACACCTTC | CASSLYGGPAPNGYTF
many | NA | TRBJ2-7 | TRBV19 | TGTGCCAGTACCTCCGGGATCCCCCGGGAGCAGTACTTC | CASTSGIPREQYF